Following are 17 T cell receptor beta chains from one sample sequenced in a study of blood T cell repertoires in COVID-19. The data were produced by immunoSEQ multiplex PCR, yet TCRdb's version contains in-frame clones alone and is incomplete. The data hold over 150,000 clones, with approximately 88% observed a single time. Material: PBMCs or T cells enriched from blood (not recorded which). These receptor sequences come from a woman in her twenties or thirties who had recovered from COVID-19.

The rearrangement links TRBV7-2 to TRBJ1-2; 9 nucleotides align to TRBD1. Germline CDR1 and CDR2: SGHTA and FQGNSA. The CDR3 has 17 amino acids. V lost 1 base to trimming and J lost 6 bases; unmatched junction nucleotides: 12. The chain's CDR3 is CASSLGFSGTGWDGYTF. The DNA of the CDR3 is TGTGCCAGCAGCTTAGGGTTCTCCGGGACAGGGTGGGATGGCTACACCTTC.

A remark on this clone: This specimen includes other DNA sequences encoding the same CDR3. This chain connects TRBV11-3 to TRBJ2-2; 10 bases fit TRBD1. The length of the CDR3 is 15 residues. V lost 2 bases, J lost 4 bases, and 1 base stayed unmatched. Per the germline V gene, CDR1 is SGHNT and CDR2 is YENEEA. The CDR3 reads CASSLRTGGTGELFF. CDR3 nucleotide sequence: TGTGCCAGCAGCTTACGGACAGGGGGCACCGGGGAGCTGTTTTTT. Full variable domain (rest looked up from reference TRBV11-3 and TRBJ2-2): EAGVVQSPRYKIIEKKQPVAFWCNPISGHNTLYWYLQNLGQGPELLIRYENEEAVDDSQLPKDRFSAERLKGVDSTLKIQPAELGDSAVYLCASSLRTGGTGELFFGEGSRLTVL.

CDR3 in amino acids: CARSNGGARTEAFF. DNA for the CDR3: TGTGCCAGATCAAACGGGGGGGCGAGAACTGAAGCTTTCTTT. This chain joins TRBV21-1 and TRBJ1-1. TRBV21-1 is noted as a pseudogene. The CDR3 runs 14 residues.

This rearrangement joins TRBV27 to TRBJ2-3; the match to TRBD2 covers 12 bases. CDR3 length equals 17 residues. CDR1 is MNHEY, CDR2 SMNVEV, per germline (reference sequence). The V segment lost 1 base and the J segment 3 bases; nucleotides outside the gene matches: 5. As DNA, the CDR3 is TGTGCCAGCAGTTTATGGACTAGCGGGATTCGGACAGATACGCAGTATTTT. This encodes CASSLWTSGIRTDTQYF.

This clone was seen only once. This chain joins TRBV7-2 and TRBJ2-3, with TRBD2 matching over 12 bases. J lost 4 bases, V lost 0 bases, and 5 bases had no gene match. Per the germline V gene, CDR1 is SGHTA and CDR2 is FQGNSA. The CDR3 is 17 amino acids. CDR3 coding DNA: TGTGCCAGCAGCTTAGCCCTAGCGGGAGGGTGGGCAGATACGCAGTATTTT. Amino acids: CASSLALAGGWADTQYF.

This chain joins TRBV7-9 and TRBJ2-1; 7 nucleotides line up with TRBD1. CDR1 and CDR2 (germline): SEHNR, FQNEAQ (reference sequence). V dropped 4 bases and J dropped 7; count of bases not matched to a gene: 13. The CDR3 loop spans 16 amino acids. CDR3 amino acids: CASSSDGQVWGNEQFF. The CDR3 DNA reads TGTGCCAGCAGCTCCGACGGACAGGTCTGGGGGAATGAGCAGTTCTTC.

The rearrangement links TRBV3-1 (or the pseudogene TRBV3-2) to TRBJ2-5, with D possibly being TRBD1 (5 bases). V lost 3 bases, J lost 4 bases, and 12 bases lay in between. The CDR3 is 14 residues long. Germline loops: CDR1 LGHDT, CDR2 YNNKEL (reference sequence). The CDR3 here is CASSHRQGRETQYF. In nucleotides, the CDR3 is TGTGCCAGCAGCCATCGGCAGGGAAGAGAGACCCAGTACTTC.

To note about this clone: Its ends do not fully match the called genes, so a read error is possible. The rearrangement joins TRBV28 to TRBJ1-6; 8 positions match TRBD1. The CDR3 has 14 amino acids. Germline CDR1 MDHEN, CDR2 SYDVKM. The CDR3 reads CQTAGPGGHSPLHF. The CDR3 bases are TGCCAGACAGCCGGGCCAGGGGGCCATTCACCCCTCCACTTT.

The chain employs TRBV9 and TRBJ2-2; 7 bases are shared with TRBD1. The CDR3 extends over 17 amino acids. CDR1 and CDR2 (germline): SGDLS, YYNGEE. V trimming: 3 bases; J trimming: 2 bases; junction bases outside the gene matches: 10. In nucleotides, the CDR3 is TGTGCCAGCAGCGCGCCCCTCCGGGACAGAAACACCGGGGAGCTGTTTTTT. Translated, it gives CASSAPLRDRNTGELFF.

This clone was seen a few times. The chain links TRBV4-2 to TRBJ1-6, with D possibly being TRBD1 (6 bases). The CDR3 is made up of 17 amino acids. Trimming shortened V by 0 bases and J by 6 bases, and 15 bases separated the two germline ends. Germline loops: CDR1 LGHNA, CDR2 YNFKEQ. The CDR3 region is CASSQDRTGRINSPLHF. The CDR3 DNA reads TGTGCCAGCAGCCAAGATCGAACAGGGCGGATTAATTCACCCCTCCACTTT.

The chain employs TRBV9 and TRBJ1-2, with TRBD1 as a possible D gene (6 bases). This CDR3 comprises 16 residues. Looked up from germline, CDR1 is SGDLS and CDR2 is YYNGEE. Trimming removed 0 bases at V and 3 bases at J, with 15 bases between. CDR3 in amino acids: CASSVVEGGSHYGYTF. The CDR3 region has the DNA TGTGCCAGCAGCGTAGTAGAAGGGGGAAGCCACTATGGCTACACCTTC.

This clone was recorded only once. The genes are TRBV29-1 and TRBJ2-7, with D tentatively TRBD1 (5 bases). The CDR3 runs to 14 residues. With 3 bases removed from V and 6 bases from J, the gap between germline ends came to 18 bases. Looked up from germline, CDR1 is SQVTM and CDR2 is ANQGSEA. CDR3 bases: TGCAGCGTTGATAATTCCCAGGGATCCGGCGAGCAGTACTTC. The encoded protein is CSVDNSQGSGEQYF.

The chain carries TRBV5-1 and TRBJ1-2, with TRBD1 matching over 10 bases. The CDR3 runs to 16 residues. The germline V gene has CDR1 SGHRS and CDR2 YFSETQ. With V trimmed by 3 bases and J by 7 bases, 12 bases remained unmatched. Here the CDR3 reads CASSYGRDRGKGGYTF. The CDR3 nucleotides read TGCGCCAGCAGCTACGGAAGGGACAGGGGAAAAGGTGGCTACACCTTC.

This clone was detected a few times. The chain links TRBV5-1 to TRBJ2-6, with 7 bases aligning to TRBD1. This CDR3 spans 17 amino acids. V shed 3 bases and J 0 bases; nucleotides not matched to a gene: 6. Per the germline V gene, CDR1 is SGHRS and CDR2 is YFSETQ. CDR3 residues: CASSSTGRYSGANVLTF. The CDR3 DNA reads TGCGCCAGCAGCTCGACAGGGCGGTACTCTGGGGCCAACGTCCTGACTTTC.

The chain uses TRBV25-1 and TRBJ1-5; 7 nucleotides match TRBD1. Germline-derived CDR1 and CDR2 are MGHDK and SYGVNS. The CDR3 has 16 residues. The V and J ends lost 4 bases and 0 bases, in that order; junction bases with no gene match: 6. The CDR3 reads CASSGSKGASNQPQHF. The CDR3 nucleotides are TGTGCCAGCAGTGGTAGTAAGGGGGCTAGCAATCAGCCCCAGCATTTT.

This clone has a handful of counts. The chain combines TRBV28 with TRBJ1-4; the D is unclear. Germline-derived CDR1 and CDR2 are MDHEN and SYDVKM. Trimming took 7 bases from V and 0 from J, leaving 9 bases between them. The CDR3 consists of 14 residues. The CDR3 sequence is CASTSVSTNEKLFF. The DNA of the CDR3 is TGTGCCAGCACCTCAGTTTCAACTAATGAAAAACTGTTTTTT.

This clone was recorded only once. The chain uses TRBV15 and TRBJ1-4; D may be TRBD1 (5 bases). The CDR3 length is 15 residues. Germline loops: CDR1 LNHNV, CDR2 YYDKDF (reference sequence). The V end lost 8 bases, the J end lost 0 bases, and 13 bases lay between the germline ends. The CDR3 nucleotides are TGTGCCACCTCCGGCGACAGTGCAACTAATGAAAAACTGTTTTTT. Protein: CATSGDSATNEKLFF.